This T cell receptor (beta chain) was sequenced for a study of blood T cell repertoires in COVID-19. Study summary: Donors in the United States, Italy and Spain gave samples during acute or convalescent COVID-19. Sources were T cells, B-cell-depleted T cells, or PBMCs; the material itself was cDNA or gDNA.

Measured with immunoSEQ multiplex PCR; TCRdb has only the in-frame clones, and not every one. The sample carries 250,000 to 350,000 clones, approximately 84% recorded once. One Seattle source followed patients from active infection through their disease course. The CDR3 totals 18 residues. With 0 bases removed from V and 2 bases from J, the gap between germline ends came to 17 bases. CDR1 is LGHNT, CDR2 FRNRAP, per germline. This sequence joins TRBV12-5 and TRBJ1-5; no definite D call. The material sequenced was peripheral blood. The clonotype comes from a human donor with COVID-19, enrolled during active disease. The donor label of this sample is uncertain. The chain's CDR3 is CASGLVLQEGFGNQPQHF. CDR3 nucleotides: TGTGCTAGTGGTTTGGTACTTCAGGAGGGTTTCGGCAATCAGCCCCAGCATTTT.